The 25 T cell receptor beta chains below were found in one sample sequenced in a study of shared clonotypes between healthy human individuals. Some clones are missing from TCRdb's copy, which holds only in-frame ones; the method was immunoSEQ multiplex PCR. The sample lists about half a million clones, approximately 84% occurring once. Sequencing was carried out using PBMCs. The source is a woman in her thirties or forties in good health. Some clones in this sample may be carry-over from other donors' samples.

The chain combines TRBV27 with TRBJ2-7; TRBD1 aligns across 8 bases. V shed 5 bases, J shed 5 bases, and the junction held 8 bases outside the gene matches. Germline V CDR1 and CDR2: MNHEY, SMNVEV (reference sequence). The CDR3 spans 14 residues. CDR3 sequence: CASSPMTGADEQYF. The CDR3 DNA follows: TGTGCCAGCAGTCCGATGACAGGGGCGGACGAGCAGTACTTC.

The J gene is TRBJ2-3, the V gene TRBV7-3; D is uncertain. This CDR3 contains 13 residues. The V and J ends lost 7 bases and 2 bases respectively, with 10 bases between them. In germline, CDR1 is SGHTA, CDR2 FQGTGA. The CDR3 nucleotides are TGTGCCAGCAAGTCATTCGACACAGATACGCAGTATTTT. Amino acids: CASKSFDTDTQYF.

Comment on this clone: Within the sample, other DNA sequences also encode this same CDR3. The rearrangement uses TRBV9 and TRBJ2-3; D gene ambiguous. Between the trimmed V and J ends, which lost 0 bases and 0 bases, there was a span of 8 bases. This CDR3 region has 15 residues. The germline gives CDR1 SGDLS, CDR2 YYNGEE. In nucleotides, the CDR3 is TGTGCCAGCAGCGTAGTAAGCGCTAGCACAGATACGCAGTATTTT. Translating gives CASSVVSASTDTQYF.

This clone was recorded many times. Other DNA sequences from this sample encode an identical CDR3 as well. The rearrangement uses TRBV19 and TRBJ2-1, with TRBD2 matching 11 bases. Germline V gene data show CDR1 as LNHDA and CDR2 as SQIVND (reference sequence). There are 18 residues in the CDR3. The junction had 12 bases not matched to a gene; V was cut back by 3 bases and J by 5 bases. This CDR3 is CASSITSGSPELNNEQFF. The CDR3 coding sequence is TGTGCCAGTAGTATCACTAGCGGGAGCCCCGAGTTAAACAATGAGCAGTTCTTC.

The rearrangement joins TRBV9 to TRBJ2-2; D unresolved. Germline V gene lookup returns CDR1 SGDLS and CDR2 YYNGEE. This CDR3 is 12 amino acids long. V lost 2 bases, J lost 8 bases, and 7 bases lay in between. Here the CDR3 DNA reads TGTGCCAGCAGCGTTTCCGCGGGGGAGCTGTTTTTT. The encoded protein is CASSVSAGELFF.

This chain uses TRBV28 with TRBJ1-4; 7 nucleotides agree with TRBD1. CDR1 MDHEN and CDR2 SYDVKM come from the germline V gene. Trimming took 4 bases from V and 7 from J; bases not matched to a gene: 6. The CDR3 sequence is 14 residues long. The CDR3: CASSSGGLSEKLFF. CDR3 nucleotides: TGTGCCAGCAGTTCAGGGGGGTTGAGTGAAAAACTGTTTTTT.

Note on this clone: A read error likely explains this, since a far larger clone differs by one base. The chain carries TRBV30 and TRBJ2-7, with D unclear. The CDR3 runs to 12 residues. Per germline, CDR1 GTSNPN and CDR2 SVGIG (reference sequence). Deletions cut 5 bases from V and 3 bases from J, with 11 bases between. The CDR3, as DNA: TGTGCCTGGGGTCGACGCCTCTACGAGCAGTACTTC. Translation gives CAWGRRLYEQYF.

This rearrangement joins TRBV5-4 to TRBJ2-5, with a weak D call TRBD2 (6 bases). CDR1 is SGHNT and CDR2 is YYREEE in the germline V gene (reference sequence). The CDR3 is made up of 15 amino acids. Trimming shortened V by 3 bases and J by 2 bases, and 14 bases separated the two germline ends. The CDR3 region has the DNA TGTGCCAGCAGCTCGGGGGAGGCTGGACAAGAGACCCAGTACTTC. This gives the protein CASSSGEAGQETQYF. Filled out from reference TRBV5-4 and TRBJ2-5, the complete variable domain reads ETGVTQSPTHLIKTRGQQVTLRCSSQSGHNTVSWYQQALGQGPQFIFQYYREEENGRGNFPPRFSGLQFPNYSSELNVNALELDDSALYLCASSSGEAGQETQYFGPGTRLLVL.

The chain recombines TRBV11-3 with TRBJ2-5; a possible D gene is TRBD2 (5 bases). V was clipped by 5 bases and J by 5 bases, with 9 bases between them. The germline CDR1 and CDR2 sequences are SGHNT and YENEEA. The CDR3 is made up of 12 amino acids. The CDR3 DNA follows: TGTGCCAGCAGCGGACCGGGGGAGACCCAGTACTTC. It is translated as CASSGPGETQYF. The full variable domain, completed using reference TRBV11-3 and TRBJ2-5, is EAGVVQSPRYKIIEKKQPVAFWCNPISGHNTLYWYLQNLGQGPELLIRYENEEAVDDSQLPKDRFSAERLKGVDSTLKIQPAELGDSAVYLCASSGPGETQYFGPGTRLLVL.

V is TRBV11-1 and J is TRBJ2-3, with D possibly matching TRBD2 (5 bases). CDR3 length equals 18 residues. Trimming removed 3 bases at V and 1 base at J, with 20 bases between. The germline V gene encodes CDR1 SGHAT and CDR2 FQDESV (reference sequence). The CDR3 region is CASSLPGVGPRGTDTQYF. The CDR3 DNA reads TGTGCCAGCAGCTTGCCGGGTGTAGGCCCGCGGGGCACAGATACGCAGTATTTT.

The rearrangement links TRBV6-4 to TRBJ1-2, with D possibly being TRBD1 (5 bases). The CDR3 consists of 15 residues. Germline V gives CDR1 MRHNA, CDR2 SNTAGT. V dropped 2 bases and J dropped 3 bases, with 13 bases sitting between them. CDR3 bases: TGTGCCAGCAGTGACACCCCCGGGACCGACTATGGCTACACCTTC. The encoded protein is CASSDTPGTDYGYTF.

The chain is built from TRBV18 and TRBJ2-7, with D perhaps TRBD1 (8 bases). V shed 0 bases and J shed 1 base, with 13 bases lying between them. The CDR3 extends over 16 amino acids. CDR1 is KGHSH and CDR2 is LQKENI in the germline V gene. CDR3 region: CASSPPGGTGSYEQYF. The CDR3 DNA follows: TGTGCCAGCTCACCACCGGGGGGGACAGGTTCCTACGAGCAGTACTTC.

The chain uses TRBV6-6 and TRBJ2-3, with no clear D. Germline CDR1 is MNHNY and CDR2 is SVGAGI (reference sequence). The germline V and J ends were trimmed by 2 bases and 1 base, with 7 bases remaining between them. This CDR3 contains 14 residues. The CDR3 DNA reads TGTGCCAGCAGTTACCCCGGAGGCACAGATACGCAGTATTTT. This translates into CASSYPGGTDTQYF.

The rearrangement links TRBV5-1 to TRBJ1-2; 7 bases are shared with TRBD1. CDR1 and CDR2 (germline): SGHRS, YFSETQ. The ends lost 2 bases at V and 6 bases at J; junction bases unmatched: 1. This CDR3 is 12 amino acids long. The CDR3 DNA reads TGCGCCAGCAGCTTTGACAGGGATGGCTACACCTTC. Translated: CASSFDRDGYTF. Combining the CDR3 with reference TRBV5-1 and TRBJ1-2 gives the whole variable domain KAGVTQTPRYLIKTRGQQVTLSCSPISGHRSVSWYQQTPGQGLQFLFEYFSETQRNKGNFPGRFSGRQFSNSRSEMNVSTLELGDSALYLCASSFDRDGYTFGSGTRLTVV.

CDR3: CASSLLAGGPLRNEQFF. The CDR3 nucleotides read TGTGCCAGCAGCTTGTTAGCGGGAGGGCCTTTGCGCAATGAGCAGTTCTTC. V gene TRBV5-8 combines with J gene TRBJ2-1, with 11 bases that match TRBD2. The CDR3 runs 17 residues. V gave up 1 base and J gave up 6 bases; unmatched junction bases: 9. Germline V gene lookup returns CDR1 SGHTS and CDR2 YDEGEE.

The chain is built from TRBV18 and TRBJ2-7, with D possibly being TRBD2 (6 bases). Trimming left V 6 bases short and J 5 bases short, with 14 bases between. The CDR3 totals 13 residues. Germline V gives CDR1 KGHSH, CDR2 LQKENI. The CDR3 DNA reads TGTGCCAGCTCGCCTTCGGAGGGGAACGAGCAGTACTTC. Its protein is CASSPSEGNEQYF.

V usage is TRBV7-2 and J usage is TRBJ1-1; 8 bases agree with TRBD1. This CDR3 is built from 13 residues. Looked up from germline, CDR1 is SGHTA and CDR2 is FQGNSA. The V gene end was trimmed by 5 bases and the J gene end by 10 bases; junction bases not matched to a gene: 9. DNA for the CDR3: TGTGCCAGCAGCACCCCTACAGGGGGGGGAGCTTTCTTT. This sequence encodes CASSTPTGGGAFF.

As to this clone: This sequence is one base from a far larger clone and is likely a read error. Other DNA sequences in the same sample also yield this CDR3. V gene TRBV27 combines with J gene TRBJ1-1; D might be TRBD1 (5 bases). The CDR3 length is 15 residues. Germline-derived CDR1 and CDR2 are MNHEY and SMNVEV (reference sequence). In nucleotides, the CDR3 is TGTGCAAGCAGTTTATCATGGGGCTTCAACACTGAAGCTTTCTTT. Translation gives CASSLSWGFNTEAFF.

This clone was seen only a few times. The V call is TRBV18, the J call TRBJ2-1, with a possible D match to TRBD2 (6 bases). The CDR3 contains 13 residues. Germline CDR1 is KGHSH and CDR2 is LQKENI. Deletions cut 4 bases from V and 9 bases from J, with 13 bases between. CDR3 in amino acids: CASSLARDVEQFF. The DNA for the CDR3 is TGTGCCAGCTCACTTGCGCGGGACGTTGAGCAGTTCTTC.

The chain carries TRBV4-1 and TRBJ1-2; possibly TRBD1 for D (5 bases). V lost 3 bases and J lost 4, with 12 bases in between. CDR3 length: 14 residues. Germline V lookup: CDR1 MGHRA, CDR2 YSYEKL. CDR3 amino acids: CASSQETVFYGYTF. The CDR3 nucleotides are TGCGCCAGCAGCCAGGAGACAGTTTTCTATGGCTACACCTTC.

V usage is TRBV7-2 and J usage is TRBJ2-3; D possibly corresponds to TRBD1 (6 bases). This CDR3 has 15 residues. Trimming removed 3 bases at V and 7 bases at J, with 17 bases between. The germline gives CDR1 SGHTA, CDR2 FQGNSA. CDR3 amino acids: CASSFGGQRSNTQYF. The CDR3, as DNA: TGTGCCAGCAGCTTCGGTGGACAGAGGTCGAATACGCAGTATTTT.

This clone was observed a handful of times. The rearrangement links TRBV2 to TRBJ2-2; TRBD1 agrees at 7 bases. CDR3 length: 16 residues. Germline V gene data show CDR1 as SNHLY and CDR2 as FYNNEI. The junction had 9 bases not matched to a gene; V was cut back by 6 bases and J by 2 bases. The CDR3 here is CASSEGASRNTGELFF. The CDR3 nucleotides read TGTGCCAGCAGCGAGGGGGCTAGCAGAAACACCGGGGAGCTGTTTTTT.

Written as DNA, the CDR3 is TGCGCCAGCACCCAGGGGCATGGCGGGGAGCTGTTTTTT. Translation: CASTQGHGGELFF. The chain uses TRBV4-3 and TRBJ2-2; weak D call: TRBD1 (6 bases). The CDR3 loop spans 13 amino acids. Deletions cut 7 bases from V and 7 bases from J, with 13 bases between. CDR1 and CDR2 (germline): LGHNA, YSLEER.

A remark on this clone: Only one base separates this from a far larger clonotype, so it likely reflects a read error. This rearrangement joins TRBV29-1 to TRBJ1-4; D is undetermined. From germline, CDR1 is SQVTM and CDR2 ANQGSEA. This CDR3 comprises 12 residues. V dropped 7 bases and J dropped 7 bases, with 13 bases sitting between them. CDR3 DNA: TGCAGCGCTGGGTGTGCGGGTGAAAAACTGTTTTTT. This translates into CSAGCAGEKLFF.

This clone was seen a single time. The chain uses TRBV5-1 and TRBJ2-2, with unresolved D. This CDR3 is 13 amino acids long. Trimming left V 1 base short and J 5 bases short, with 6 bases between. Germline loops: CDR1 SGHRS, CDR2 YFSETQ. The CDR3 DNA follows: TGCGCCAGCAGCTTGATACCGACCGGGGAGCTGTTTTTT. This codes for CASSLIPTGELFF.